This T cell receptor beta chain was identified during a study of monozygotic twins with inflammatory bowel disease. The study, taken as a whole, reports: The study found lower TCRbeta diversity (inverse Simpson) in IBD patients than in healthy co-twins. Varied immunosuppressive treatments among patients may have increased repertoire variability. Repertoire similarity did not separate concordant from discordant twins, possibly from limited power.

Both the TCRalpha cDNA and the TCRbeta cDNA were taken through two nested PCRs, lasting approximately 16 and 9 cycles. After re-calling the 5' RACE reads, TCRdb lists one entry per CDR3 protein, DNA absent. The table for this sample gives approximately 400,000 distinct CDR3 sequences. A word on this clonotype: The antigen is undetermined.

In germline, CDR1 is SQVTM, CDR2 ANQGSEA. The CDR3 is 17 residues long. This sequence originates from a human donor with ulcerative colitis or Crohn's disease, or a healthy co-twin of an affected twin (not recorded which). V and J are TRBV29-1 and TRBJ2-3; there is no DNA to check the TCRdb D call of TRBD2. The sequencing input was blood. The CDR3 loop is CSVARAGGPGNTDTQYF.